Sequencing of this T cell receptor (beta chain) was carried out in a study of blood T cell repertoires in COVID-19 (TCRdb year 2020). Regarding the research as a whole: The collaborator samples originated in the United States, Italy and Spain and spanned the acute and convalescent phases of COVID-19. The material from the prospective study consisted of cDNA or gDNA derived from T cells, B-cell-depleted T cells, or PBMCs. Deeply sampled blood TCRbeta repertoires from subjects exposed to, actively infected with, or recovered from COVID-19 were included in the dataset. The repertoires were made available in a free public database intended to serve as a resource for research on the immune response to SARS-CoV-2. Samples came from the ongoing ImmuneRACE study (first 160 participants) plus 1,254 subjects from 6 global collaborators. A de-identified subject ID, COVID-19 status, age in years and sex were almost always included in the sample metadata. Where HLA class I and class II types were available, the types were taken from metadata supplied by the sample provider, not from assay-based typing. Overall study outcomes, separate from this receptor: Clinical and demographic metadata were provided uncurated, with the amount varying by source and participant.

Participants in the prospective study were aged roughly 18 to 100 years, lived in under 30 United States geographic areas, and enrolled through a virtual design. In the prospective study, cohorts were assigned on the basis of participant-reported clinical history obtained from a screening survey and a study questionnaire. Exposed participants had been in contact with someone with a PCR-confirmed or clinician-diagnosed COVID-19 case within 2 weeks of study entry. Mobile phlebotomists in the prospective study collected whole blood, serum and a nasopharyngeal or oropharyngeal swab from every participant. Additional blood draws and questionnaires over an approximately 2-month period could optionally be provided by prospective study participants. Before DNA extraction, blood samples from the prospective study were shipped at room temperature or frozen. The immunoSEQ Assay, a bias-controlled multiplex PCR, was used to amplify TCRbeta CDR3 regions from genomic DNA. Per the original workflow: Nucleated cell counts per sample were estimated from amplification of reference gene primers within the assay. To quantify the absolute abundance of each unique TCRbeta CDR3 rearrangement, sequence reads were collapsed and filtered. For each sample, productive Simpson clonality was calculated by taking the square root of Simpson's diversity index across productive rearrangements. The table comes from immuneACCESS by way of TCRdb, which keeps in-frame sequences with V and J called. Part of the clones is missing from these tables; in studies checked, under half for an unresolved V gene and the rest for unknown reasons. D and trimming were read from the DNA, whereas the V and J calls and clone size are those reported in that table. In this sample the table shows over 200,000 clones, 90% of which occur a single time. Together, the top ten hold less than 15% of the sample.

With regard to this clone: This clone's antigen is unknown. The input lacks base qualities; no much larger clone sits a single base away.

The CDR3 starts with the cysteine, ends with the phenylalanine, and has 15 residues. Just the 45-base CDR3 DNA is kept, in frame starting at base 1. Via the germline V gene (reference sequence), CDR1 is LGHDT and CDR2 YNNKEL. Compared with germline, V lacks 0 bases and J lacks 14 bases; bases without a gene match: 9. Sequencing was performed on PBMCs or T cells enriched from blood (not recorded which). The TCR originated in a man younger than 40 who had been exposed to COVID-19. The rearrangement combines TRBV3-1 (or the pseudogene TRBV3-2) with TRBJ1-6; a stretch of 8 junction bases matches TRBD1. The DNA is as follows: TGTGCCAGCAGCCAAGATCGGACAGGGTCCGGGACCCTCCACTTT. Translated, this is CASSQDRTGSGTLHF.